Listed below are T cell receptor beta chains from one sample, sequenced in a study of vaccination and CD4 T cells after COVID-19. What these receptors recognize is not known. TCRdb reanalysed the PCR reads using MiXCR and keeps one entry per CDR3 protein. Counted here are around 20,000 distinct CDR3 sequences, about 44% occurring once; the ten biggest clones make up roughly 25%. Sequences were derived from CD4+ T cells from blood, cultured in vitro, sampled before SARS-CoV-2 vaccination. Source of these receptors: a human donor who had recovered from COVID-19. The CDR3 runs from the conserved cysteine through the conserved F or W. The order of the fields is CDR3 DNA, CDR3 protein, D gene, clone size, J gene, V gene. A D gene is named only where the DNA matches it firmly. Not all rows give a size; the values are once, few, many and, for expanded clones, a class.

CDR3 DNA: TGTGCCAGCAGTTTCAATACCCCGGACAGGGGGACCGGGGAGCTGTTTTTT; CDR3 protein: CASSFNTPDRGTGELFF; D gene: TRBD1; clone size: -; J gene: TRBJ2-2; V gene: TRBV27
CDR3 DNA: TGTGCCAGCAGCCCCGGGACGAGGATTACCAATGGCTACACCTTC; CDR3 protein: CASSPGTRITNGYTF; D gene: -; clone size: few; J gene: TRBJ1-2; V gene: TRBV2
CDR3 DNA: TGTGCCAGCAGCGCGACAGGGCTCCCCTACGAGCAGTACTTC; CDR3 protein: CASSATGLPYEQYF; D gene: TRBD1; clone size: -; J gene: TRBJ2-7; V gene: TRBV7-2
CDR3 DNA: TGTGCCAGCAGCTCCCTTAGCGGGGCTCGCTACAATGAGCAGTTCTTC; CDR3 protein: CASSSLSGARYNEQFF; D gene: TRBD2; clone size: -; J gene: TRBJ2-1; V gene: TRBV7-2
CDR3 DNA: TGTGCCAGCAGTGCCCGGGACGTCTACAATGAGCAGTTCTTC; CDR3 protein: CASSARDVYNEQFF; D gene: -; clone size: -; J gene: TRBJ2-1; V gene: TRBV27
CDR3 DNA: TGCGCCAGCAGCCAAGACAGGATTAGCAATCAGCCCCAGCATTTT; CDR3 protein: CASSQDRISNQPQHF; D gene: -; clone size: -; J gene: TRBJ1-5; V gene: TRBV4-3
CDR3 DNA: TGTGCCAGCAGCTTAGAAGGGTTCGGGGATGAGCAGTTCTTC; CDR3 protein: CASSLEGFGDEQFF; D gene: -; clone size: -; J gene: TRBJ2-1; V gene: TRBV7-2
CDR3 DNA: TGTGCCAGCAGACTACAGGGGATTGAAGCTTTCTTT; CDR3 protein: CASRLQGIEAFF; D gene: TRBD1; clone size: -; J gene: TRBJ1-1; V gene: TRBV6-1
CDR3 DNA: TGTGCCAGCAGTTACTTGGGGATCTCCTATAATTCACCCCTCCACTTT; CDR3 protein: CASSYLGISYNSPLHF; D gene: -; clone size: -; J gene: TRBJ1-6; V gene: TRBV6-5
CDR3 DNA: TGTGCCAGCAGAGACCGGGACAGGGGGCGCACGAACGAGCAGTACTTC; CDR3 protein: CASRDRDRGRTNEQYF; D gene: TRBD1; clone size: -; J gene: TRBJ2-7; V gene: TRBV6-2/TRBV6-3
CDR3 DNA: TGTGCCAGCAGCTCTCCCAGCGGAGGTTACAATGAGCAGTTCTTC; CDR3 protein: CASSSPSGGYNEQFF; D gene: -; clone size: -; J gene: TRBJ2-1; V gene: TRBV7-2
CDR3 DNA: TGTGCCATCAGTGAGTCGAAGTCACAGGAACAGGGCGGGCCTGAAGCTTTCTTT; CDR3 protein: CAISESKSQEQGGPEAFF; D gene: -; clone size: -; J gene: TRBJ1-1; V gene: TRBV10-3
CDR3 DNA: TGTGCCAGCAGCTTAAGACAGGCGAACACCGGGGAGCTGTTTTTT; CDR3 protein: CASSLRQANTGELFF; D gene: -; clone size: few; J gene: TRBJ2-2; V gene: TRBV7-2
CDR3 DNA: TGTGCCAGCAGTTGGACAGGCCAAGAGACCCAGTACTTC; CDR3 protein: CASSWTGQETQYF; D gene: TRBD1; clone size: few; J gene: TRBJ2-5; V gene: TRBV6-5
CDR3 DNA: TGTGCCAGCTCGTTTGCCGGGAGGAACACTGAAGCTTTCTTT; CDR3 protein: CASSFAGRNTEAFF; D gene: -; clone size: -; J gene: TRBJ1-1; V gene: TRBV18
CDR3 DNA: TGCAGTGCTAGAGATTATTGGGACAGGGGGGACTATGGCTACACCTTC; CDR3 protein: CSARDYWDRGDYGYTF; D gene: TRBD1; clone size: -; J gene: TRBJ1-2; V gene: TRBV20-1
CDR3 DNA: TGTGCCAGCAGTTACCGGAGTGACACTGAAGCTTTCTTT; CDR3 protein: CASSYRSDTEAFF; D gene: -; clone size: -; J gene: TRBJ1-1; V gene: TRBV6-5
CDR3 DNA: TGCAGCGTTGGCAGGCAGGACTATGGCTACACCTTC; CDR3 protein: CSVGRQDYGYTF; D gene: -; clone size: -; J gene: TRBJ1-2; V gene: TRBV29-1
CDR3 DNA: TGTGCCACCAGCAGAGGCAGGGGGCAGGTCGGGGAGCTGTTTTTT; CDR3 protein: CATSRGRGQVGELFF; D gene: TRBD1; clone size: few; J gene: TRBJ2-2; V gene: TRBV15
CDR3 DNA: TGTGCCACCAGTGCCGCAGCCCCGAACACTGAAGCTTTCTTT; CDR3 protein: CATSAAAPNTEAFF; D gene: -; clone size: -; J gene: TRBJ1-1; V gene: TRBV24-1
CDR3 DNA: TGTGCCAGCAGCTCAGAATGGGGGGGGCCAGATACGCAGTATTTT; CDR3 protein: CASSSEWGGPDTQYF; D gene: -; clone size: few; J gene: TRBJ2-3; V gene: TRBV11-3
CDR3 DNA: TGTGCCAGCAGGAAGACAGGCAGCGAGACCCAGTACTTC; CDR3 protein: CASRKTGSETQYF; D gene: -; clone size: -; J gene: TRBJ2-5; V gene: TRBV7-2
CDR3 DNA: TGTGCCAGCAGCTTAGTCGGGGGCCCCGACACCGGGGAGCTGTTTTTT; CDR3 protein: CASSLVGGPDTGELFF; D gene: -; clone size: few; J gene: TRBJ2-2; V gene: TRBV7-6
CDR3 DNA: TGTGCCATCAGTGAGTCGGGACTAGCGGGAGGCGAGCAGTACTTC; CDR3 protein: CAISESGLAGGEQYF; D gene: TRBD2; clone size: -; J gene: TRBJ2-7; V gene: TRBV10-3
CDR3 DNA: TGTGCCAGCAGCTTAGGGGCAGGGTTGAGTTCACCCCTCCACTTT; CDR3 protein: CASSLGAGLSSPLHF; D gene: -; clone size: few; J gene: TRBJ1-6; V gene: TRBV7-2
CDR3 DNA: TGTGCCAGCAGCCCTCAGTTGAACACTGAAGCTTTCTTT; CDR3 protein: CASSPQLNTEAFF; D gene: -; clone size: -; J gene: TRBJ1-1; V gene: TRBV7-3
CDR3 DNA: TGTGCCAGCAGTTCGCCTATCGTTACAGGGATACACAATCAGCCCCAGCATTTT; CDR3 protein: CASSSPIVTGIHNQPQHF; D gene: -; clone size: -; J gene: TRBJ1-5; V gene: TRBV6-5
CDR3 DNA: TGTGCCAGCAGCCAAGGGATAGGAGGGACAGGGCACACAGATACGCAGTATTTT; CDR3 protein: CASSQGIGGTGHTDTQYF; D gene: TRBD1; clone size: -; J gene: TRBJ2-3; V gene: TRBV4-2
CDR3 DNA: TGTGCCAGCAGCCCAGGACTAGCGGGACGAACCTACGAGCAGTACTTC; CDR3 protein: CASSPGLAGRTYEQYF; D gene: TRBD2; clone size: -; J gene: TRBJ2-7; V gene: TRBV7-8
CDR3 DNA: TGCAGTGCTATTCGGGGGCAGAACACTGAAGCTTTCTTT; CDR3 protein: CSAIRGQNTEAFF; D gene: -; clone size: -; J gene: TRBJ1-1; V gene: TRBV20-1
CDR3 DNA: TGCAGTGCTAGAGATACACGGCGAAGCACAGATACGCAGTATTTT; CDR3 protein: CSARDTRRSTDTQYF; D gene: -; clone size: -; J gene: TRBJ2-3; V gene: TRBV20-1
CDR3 DNA: TGTGCCAGCAGCTCGCACAAATATAGCAATCAGCCCCAGCATTTT; CDR3 protein: CASSSHKYSNQPQHF; D gene: -; clone size: -; J gene: TRBJ1-5; V gene: TRBV28
CDR3 DNA: TGTGCCAGCAGCTTAGAACGACAGGGTTCAGCTTTCTTT; CDR3 protein: CASSLERQGSAFF; D gene: TRBD1; clone size: -; J gene: TRBJ1-1; V gene: TRBV11-2
CDR3 DNA: TGTGCCAGTAGGGCAGGCGGCCCTAACTATGGCTACACCTTC; CDR3 protein: CASRAGGPNYGYTF; D gene: -; clone size: -; J gene: TRBJ1-2; V gene: TRBV19
CDR3 DNA: TGTGCCAGCAGTCGGTATAGACAGGTTTCTAACTATGGCTACACCTTC; CDR3 protein: CASSRYRQVSNYGYTF; D gene: -; clone size: few; J gene: TRBJ1-2; V gene: TRBV28
CDR3 DNA: TGTGCCAGCAGCTTGGGGAGGTCGGCCAAAAACATTCAGTACTTC; CDR3 protein: CASSLGRSAKNIQYF; D gene: -; clone size: -; J gene: TRBJ2-4; V gene: TRBV7-2
CDR3 DNA: TGTGCCAGTAGTATCAGGGGGCAAGAGACCCAGTACTTC; CDR3 protein: CASSIRGQETQYF; D gene: TRBD1; clone size: -; J gene: TRBJ2-5; V gene: TRBV19
CDR3 DNA: TGTGCCAGCAGCTCCCTAGCGGGGGTAGAGACCCAGTACTTC; CDR3 protein: CASSSLAGVETQYF; D gene: TRBD2; clone size: -; J gene: TRBJ2-5; V gene: TRBV11-3
CDR3 DNA: TGTGCCAGCAGTGCCAGGGGTGATGGCACTGAAGCTTTCTTT; CDR3 protein: CASSARGDGTEAFF; D gene: -; clone size: -; J gene: TRBJ1-1; V gene: TRBV27
CDR3 DNA: TGTGCCAGCAGCGGGCGGACTAGCGGCTACGAGCAGTACTTC; CDR3 protein: CASSGRTSGYEQYF; D gene: TRBD2; clone size: -; J gene: TRBJ2-7; V gene: TRBV7-9
CDR3 DNA: TGTGCCAGCTCACCACCATCGGGTTCCGGGGAGCTGTTTTTT; CDR3 protein: CASSPPSGSGELFF; D gene: -; clone size: -; J gene: TRBJ2-2; V gene: TRBV18
CDR3 DNA: TGTGCCAGCAGCCCTAACAGGGTAGTCATGAACACTGAAGCTTTCTTT; CDR3 protein: CASSPNRVVMNTEAFF; D gene: -; clone size: -; J gene: TRBJ1-1; V gene: TRBV6-2/TRBV6-3
CDR3 DNA: TGTGCCAGCACGTTGGAGGGGAACACTGAAGCTTTCTTT; CDR3 protein: CASTLEGNTEAFF; D gene: -; clone size: once; J gene: TRBJ1-1; V gene: TRBV2
CDR3 DNA: TGTGCCAGCAGCAAATTGGACAGGGGGAACACTGAAGCTTTCTTT; CDR3 protein: CASSKLDRGNTEAFF; D gene: TRBD1; clone size: -; J gene: TRBJ1-1; V gene: TRBV28
CDR3 DNA: TGTGCCAGCAGCTCGGACGGATCCATCAATCAGCCCCAGCATTTT; CDR3 protein: CASSSDGSINQPQHF; D gene: -; clone size: few; J gene: TRBJ1-5; V gene: TRBV7-2
CDR3 DNA: TGTGCCAGCAGTTACGGAGGGGTCAAGAACACTGAAGCTTTCTTT; CDR3 protein: CASSYGGVKNTEAFF; D gene: -; clone size: -; J gene: TRBJ1-1; V gene: TRBV6-5
CDR3 DNA: TGCAGTGCTAGGGGACTAGCGGAATCCTACAATGAGCAGTTCTTC; CDR3 protein: CSARGLAESYNEQFF; D gene: TRBD2; clone size: -; J gene: TRBJ2-1; V gene: TRBV20-1